Listed below are T cell receptor beta chains from one sample, sequenced in a study of blood T cells in healthy people across ages. TCRdb reanalysed the 5' RACE reads using MiXCR and keeps one entry per CDR3 protein. The sample shows 800,000 or so distinct CDR3 sequences, more than 35% of them seen only once. Sequencing used blood. The receptors were gathered from a man aged 80 or over in good health. CDR3s include the opening cysteine and the closing phenylalanine or tryptophan. Fields, in order: clone size, J gene, V gene, D gene, CDR3 protein, CDR3 DNA. D genes are given only for firm matches. Clone size is given for some rows only: seen once, a few or many times, or a class if the clone is expanded.

>-|TRBJ2-3|TRBV5-1|TRBD1
CASSGDRGLLGSSDTQYF
TGCGCCAGCAGCGGCGACAGGGGTCTATTGGGATCATCAGATACGCAGTATTTT
>-|TRBJ2-3|TRBV29-1|-
CGVETSFTDTQYF
TGCGGCGTGGAGACTAGTTTCACAGATACGCAGTATTTT
>-|TRBJ2-1|TRBV6-5|TRBD2
CASSSSSGGDSYNEQFF
TGTGCCAGCAGTTCCAGCTCTGGGGGGGACTCCTACAATGAGCAGTTCTTC
>once|TRBJ2-7|TRBV20-1|TRBD1
CSARAGQGAVEQYF
TGCAGTGCTAGAGCGGGACAGGGGGCAGTCGAGCAGTACTTC
>-|TRBJ2-1|TRBV7-2|-
CASSSPRGGSLHEQFF
TGTGCCAGCAGCTCCCCCAGGGGCGGGAGTCTCCATGAGCAGTTCTTC
>-|TRBJ2-6|TRBV7-2|-
CASSLSIRGSGANVLTF
TGTGCCAGCAGCTTATCGATTCGCGGGTCTGGGGCCAACGTCCTGACTTTC
>-|TRBJ2-7|TRBV20-1|TRBD2
CSAPGLAGGYSYEQYF
TGCAGTGCGCCGGGACTAGCGGGAGGATATTCCTACGAGCAGTACTTC
>-|TRBJ1-1|TRBV28|TRBD1
CASTQPGTGNTEAFF
TGTGCCAGCACCCAACCCGGGACAGGTAACACTGAAGCTTTCTTT
>many|TRBJ2-1|TRBV12-3/TRBV12-4|-
CASTKDHLHEQFF
TGTGCCAGCACCAAGGACCATCTCCATGAGCAGTTCTTC
>few|TRBJ2-1|TRBV28|TRBD2
CASSFLGRDEQFF
TGTGCCAGCAGTTTTCTAGGGAGGGATGAGCAGTTCTTC
>once|TRBJ2-3|TRBV12-3/TRBV12-4|TRBD2
CASSPREEDTQYF
TGTGCCAGCAGTCCGCGGGAGGAGGATACGCAGTATTTT
>-|TRBJ2-6|TRBV7-9|TRBD1
CASSRRGTLEANVLTF
TGTGCCAGCAGCCGCAGGGGGACGTTGGAGGCCAACGTCCTGACTTTC
>few|TRBJ2-1|TRBV29-1|TRBD1
CSGRDRLYNEQFF
TGCAGCGGCCGGGACAGACTTTACAATGAGCAGTTCTTC
>-|TRBJ1-2|TRBV6-5|TRBD1
CASSLRSQGTYGYTF
TGTGCCAGCAGCCTTCGGTCACAGGGGACCTATGGCTACACCTTC
>-|TRBJ2-5|TRBV9|-
CARRDQETQYF
TGTGCCAGAAGGGACCAAGAGACCCAGTACTTC
>-|TRBJ2-5|TRBV20-1|TRBD2
CSASAAGARKKETQYF
TGCAGTGCTAGCGCGGCGGGAGCACGGAAGAAAGAGACCCAGTACTTC
>many|TRBJ1-4|TRBV7-9|-
CASSLSGINEKLFF
TGTGCCAGCAGCTTAAGCGGGATTAATGAAAAACTGTTTTTT
>few|TRBJ1-2|TRBV28|TRBD1
CASSRPGQGWGYTF
TGTGCCAGCAGTCGCCCGGGACAGGGGTGGGGCTACACCTTC
>many|TRBJ1-2|TRBV5-1|-
CASSAGTTEKGYTF
TGCGCCAGCAGCGCCGGGACTACGGAGAAAGGCTACACCTTC
>once|TRBJ2-1|TRBV3-1|TRBD2
CASSQTSGSHEQFF
TGTGCCAGCAGCCAAACTAGCGGGAGCCATGAGCAGTTCTTC
>-|TRBJ2-1|TRBV12-3/TRBV12-4|TRBD2
CASSLTNDRGSLAGVVEQFF
TGTGCCAGCAGTTTAACAAACGACAGGGGTTCTCTAGCGGGAGTGGTTGAGCAGTTCTTC
>-|TRBJ2-1|TRBV7-2|-
CASSLDGGEDEQFF
TGTGCCAGCAGCTTAGACGGGGGAGAGGATGAGCAGTTCTTC
>-|TRBJ2-5|TRBV24-1|TRBD1
CATREPGGQETQYF
TGTGCCACCAGGGAACCAGGGGGCCAGGAGACCCAGTACTTC
>many|TRBJ2-7|TRBV12-3/TRBV12-4|TRBD2
CASSPGTSGSYEQYF
TGTGCCAGCAGCCCCGGGACTAGCGGGAGCTACGAGCAGTACTTC
>many|TRBJ2-1|TRBV6-2/TRBV6-3|TRBD2
CASSYPPGTSGIDEQFF
TGTGCCAGCAGTTATCCCCCGGGGACTAGCGGGATCGATGAGCAGTTCTTC
>-|TRBJ1-2|TRBV4-2|TRBD1
CASSQDRQGGYTF
TGTGCCAGCAGCCAAGATCGACAGGGTGGCTACACCTTC
>-|TRBJ2-7|TRBV27|TRBD1
CASSLRRGFYEQYF
TGTGCCAGCAGTCTACGCAGGGGGTTCTACGAGCAGTACTTC
>-|TRBJ2-5|TRBV11-2|-
CANSLDQSGGETQYF
TGTGCCAACAGCTTAGATCAGTCCGGGGGCGAGACCCAGTACTTC
>-|TRBJ1-2|TRBV9|TRBD1
CASSDGTGAFNYGYTF
TGTGCCAGCAGCGATGGGACAGGGGCCTTTAACTATGGCTACACCTTC
>-|TRBJ1-2|TRBV4-3|-
CASSQDLIGEMDGYTF
TGCGCCAGCAGCCAAGATCTTATAGGGGAGATGGATGGCTACACCTTC
>-|TRBJ2-1|TRBV10-3|TRBD2
CAISERASGRYEQFF
TGTGCCATCAGTGAGAGGGCTAGCGGGAGATATGAGCAGTTCTTC
>-|TRBJ2-3|TRBV15|TRBD2
CATSRDLAGVVDTQYF
TGTGCCACCAGCAGAGATCTAGCGGGAGTGGTAGATACGCAGTATTTT
>-|TRBJ1-1|TRBV6-2/TRBV6-3|TRBD1
CASSPTGQAEAFF
TGTGCCAGCAGTCCAACCGGACAGGCAGAAGCTTTCTTT
>-|TRBJ2-7|TRBV11-1|TRBD2
CASSPAPGTNYEQYF
TGTGCCAGCAGCCCCGCCCCTGGGACTAACTACGAGCAGTACTTC
>-|TRBJ2-1|TRBV7-8|-
CASSFSQQGYNEQFF
TGTGCCAGCAGCTTCTCCCAGCAGGGATACAATGAGCAGTTCTTC
>many|TRBJ2-7|TRBV10-3|TRBD2
CAISEGRGVYEQYF
TGTGCCATCAGTGAGGGGAGGGGAGTCTACGAGCAGTACTTC
>many|TRBJ2-5|TRBV20-1|TRBD2
CSARLAGGGETQYF
TGCAGTGCTAGGCTAGCGGGTGGAGGAGAGACCCAGTACTTC
>-|TRBJ2-1|TRBV7-9|TRBD1
CASSLGQGDDEQFF
TGTGCCAGCAGCTTGGGACAGGGGGACGACGAGCAGTTCTTC
>few|TRBJ2-1|TRBV6-2/TRBV6-3|-
CASSYDFPDRGGEQFF
TGTGCCAGCAGTTACGATTTCCCCGACCGCGGCGGTGAGCAGTTCTTC
>-|TRBJ2-2|TRBV20-1|TRBD1
CSAMTGTGTNTGELFF
TGCAGTGCCATGACCGGGACAGGGACGAACACCGGGGAGCTGTTTTTT
>few|TRBJ2-1|TRBV7-2|-
CASSLEGGIYEQFF
TGTGCCAGCAGCTTAGAGGGAGGAATCTATGAGCAGTTCTTC
>-|TRBJ2-5|TRBV20-1|-
CSARVGGGGRETQYF
TGCAGTGCTAGAGTGGGAGGGGGCGGAAGAGAGACCCAGTACTTC
>-|TRBJ2-2|TRBV27|-
CASKRTEGYTGELFF
TGTGCCAGCAAAAGGACCGAGGGCTACACCGGGGAGCTGTTTTTT
>-|TRBJ2-6|TRBV7-9|-
CASSRGYSGANVLTF
TGTGCCAGCAGCCGTGGGTACTCTGGGGCCAACGTCCTGACTTTC
>-|TRBJ2-1|TRBV2|-
CASSEIRLVSYNEQFF
TGTGCCAGCAGTGAAATACGGTTGGTTTCCTACAATGAGCAGTTCTTC
>-|TRBJ2-7|TRBV27|-
CASSLQVFPYEQYF
TGTGCCAGCAGTCTACAGGTTTTCCCCTACGAGCAGTACTTC
>few|TRBJ2-5|TRBV7-9|TRBD1
CASSQARDRDIIKTQYF
TGTGCCAGCAGCCAAGCGAGGGACAGGGATATTATTAAGACCCAGTACTTC
>few|TRBJ2-7|TRBV7-6|TRBD2
CASSRDGLAGINSYEQYF
TGTGCCAGCAGCAGAGACGGACTAGCGGGCATAAATTCCTACGAGCAGTACTTC
>-|TRBJ2-2|TRBV6-5|-
CASSSPALYTGELFF
TGTGCCAGCAGTTCCCCAGCCCTGTACACCGGGGAGCTGTTTTTT
>-|TRBJ2-4|TRBV4-1|-
CASSQDGQSLAKNIQYF
TGCGCCAGCAGCCAAGATGGCCAGTCCCTAGCCAAAAACATTCAGTACTTC
>-|TRBJ1-2|TRBV6-2/TRBV6-3|-
CASVAGHRNYGYTF
TGTGCCAGCGTCGCGGGACACCGAAACTATGGCTACACCTTC
>once|TRBJ2-5|TRBV6-5|TRBD1
CASSYEGAAYF
TGTGCCAGCAGTTACGAGGGGGCAGCGTACTTC